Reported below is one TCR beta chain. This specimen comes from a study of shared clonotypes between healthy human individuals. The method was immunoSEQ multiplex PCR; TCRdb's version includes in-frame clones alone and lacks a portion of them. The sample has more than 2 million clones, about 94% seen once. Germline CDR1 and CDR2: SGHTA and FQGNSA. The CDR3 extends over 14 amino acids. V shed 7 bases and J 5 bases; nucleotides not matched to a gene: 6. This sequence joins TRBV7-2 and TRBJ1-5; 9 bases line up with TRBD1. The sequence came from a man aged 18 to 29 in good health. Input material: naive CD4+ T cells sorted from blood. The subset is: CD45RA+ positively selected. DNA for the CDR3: TGTGCCAGCACAACGGGACAGGGTGATCAGCCCCAGCATTTT. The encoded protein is CASTTGQGDQPQHF.